Below, 30 T cell receptor beta chains from the same sample are listed, as sequenced in a study of blood T cell repertoires in COVID-19. Sequenced by immunoSEQ multiplex PCR; TCRdb stores in-frame clones only, minus some. The sample yields 190,000 or so clones, more than 70% seen once. The sequenced sample consisted of PBMCs or T cells enriched from blood (not recorded which). These receptors all come from a woman under 30 who had recovered from COVID-19.

The table lists this clone with a few counts. The chain joins TRBV7-8 to TRBJ1-2, with D possibly being TRBD1 (6 bases). CDR1 and CDR2 (germline): SGHVS, FQNEAQ. Trimming removed 5 bases at V and 0 bases at J, with 10 bases between. This CDR3 is 14 amino acids long. In DNA, the CDR3 is TGTGCCAGCAGCCTCACAGGGTCTAACTATGGCTACACCTTC. Its translation is CASSLTGSNYGYTF.

V is TRBV19 and J is TRBJ2-3, with 7 nucleotides matching TRBD1. Germline V gives CDR1 LNHDA, CDR2 SQIVND (reference sequence). Trimming removed 5 bases from V and 2 bases from J; junction bases left unmatched: 4. The CDR3 is made up of 14 amino acids. The CDR3 region has the DNA TGTGCCAGTAGTCGACAGGGTCCCACAGATACGCAGTATTTT. This codes for CASSRQGPTDTQYF.

The chain is built from TRBV28 and TRBJ2-7; TRBD1 agrees at 10 bases. Trimming took 4 bases from V and 6 from J; bases not matched to a gene: 6. The CDR3 runs 14 residues. Germline V gene lookup returns CDR1 MDHEN and CDR2 SYDVKM. The CDR3 loop reads CASSSRDRGFEQYF. In DNA, the CDR3 is TGTGCCAGCAGTTCCCGGGACAGGGGTTTCGAGCAGTACTTC.

This clone is a singleton in its sample. The CDR3 region is CASSLRTGDVTDTQYF. The CDR3 DNA is TGCGCCAGCAGCCTAAGGACAGGGGATGTCACAGATACGCAGTATTTT. This chain connects TRBV5-1 to TRBJ2-3; TRBD1 matches 9 bases. The CDR3 is made up of 16 amino acids. Germline loops: CDR1 SGHRS, CDR2 YFSETQ. The ends lost 4 bases at V and 2 bases at J; junction bases unmatched: 8.

This chain links TRBV18 with TRBJ2-2, with TRBD2 as a possible D gene (6 bases). Deletions cut 5 bases from V and 5 bases from J, with 9 bases between. This CDR3 region has 13 residues. Germline CDR1 is KGHSH and CDR2 is LQKENI. This chain's CDR3 is CASSSGVTGELFF. CDR3 sequence (DNA): TGTGCCAGCTCATCGGGGGTTACCGGGGAGCTGTTTTTT.

This chain links TRBV5-5 with TRBJ1-2, with a possible D match to TRBD1 (6 bases). The CDR3 covers 14 residues. The germline V gene has CDR1 SGHKS and CDR2 YYEKEE (reference sequence). Trimming cost V 4 bases and J 5 bases, with 15 bases left between them. CDR3 sequence (DNA): TGTGCCAGCAGCACGGACAGAGAGCTTTATGGCTACACCTTC. The encoded protein is CASSTDRELYGYTF.

V gene TRBV5-4 combines with J gene TRBJ2-7; a possible D gene is TRBD1 (6 bases). This CDR3 comprises 13 residues. The germline V and J ends were trimmed by 7 bases and 3 bases, with 14 bases remaining between them. Germline assignment: CDR1 SGHNT and CDR2 YYREEE (reference sequence). The CDR3 loop is CASHIQGHYEQYF. The DNA for the CDR3 is TGTGCCAGCCACATACAGGGCCACTACGAGCAGTACTTC.

The chain links TRBV3-1 (or the pseudogene TRBV3-2) to TRBJ1-6; 8 bases map to TRBD1. In germline, CDR1 is LGHDT, CDR2 YNNKEL (reference sequence). This CDR3 has 14 residues. V shed 4 bases, J shed 7 bases, and the junction held 3 bases outside the gene matches. The CDR3 nucleotides read TGTGCCAGCAGCCGGACAGGGTCCAATTCACCCCTCCACTTT. Protein: CASSRTGSNSPLHF.

The genes are TRBV10-3 and TRBJ1-5; 7 nucleotides match TRBD1. J lost 6 bases, V lost 2 bases, and 4 bases had no gene match. This CDR3 is built from 14 residues. CDR1 is ENHRY, CDR2 SYGVKD, per germline. The DNA for the CDR3 is TGTGCCATCAGTGAGGAACAGGGGACTCAGCCCCAGCATTTT. It codes for CAISEEQGTQPQHF.

The chain carries TRBV5-6 and TRBJ1-5, with D possibly TRBD1 on 5 matching bases. From germline, CDR1 is SGHDT and CDR2 YYEEEE. The CDR3 is 17 residues long. V shed 4 bases and J shed 3 bases, with 20 bases lying between them. The CDR3 region has the DNA TGTGCCAGCAGCCCAAACGGGGGGACGGGGTACAATCAGCCCCAGCATTTT. Its protein product is CASSPNGGTGYNQPQHF.

Note on this clone: Relative to the germline gene, one junction end is altered; a read error may explain this. This sequence joins TRBV2 and TRBJ2-1; 15 positions agree with TRBD2. The CDR3 consists of 14 residues. In germline, CDR1 is SNHLY, CDR2 FYNNEI. CDR3 loop: CATRPGLAGGVRLF. The CDR3 DNA sequence: TGTGCCACCCGACCGGGACTAGCGGGGGGCGTACGACTCTTC.

CDR3 sequence (DNA): TGTGCCAGCAGCTTCTCAGACAGGGGTGGGTACAATGAGCAGTTCTTC. Residues: CASSFSDRGGYNEQFF. The V and J genes are TRBV7-9 and TRBJ2-1; 8 positions agree with TRBD1. The germline V gene has CDR1 SEHNR and CDR2 FQNEAQ (reference sequence). V was pared by 3 bases and J by 4 bases, with 8 bases of the junction left unmatched. The CDR3 has 16 residues. The whole variable domain, remainder taken from reference TRBV7-9 and TRBJ2-1, is DTGVSQNPRHKITKRGQNVTFRCDPISEHNRLYWYRQTLGQGPEFLTYFQNEAQLEKSRLLSDRFSAERPKGSFSTLEIQRTEQGDSAMYLCASSFSDRGGYNEQFFGPGTRLTVL.

This chain connects TRBV19 to TRBJ2-4, with TRBD2 matching over 7 bases. J lost 11 bases, V lost 5 bases, and 6 bases had no gene match. The CDR3 covers 12 residues. Germline V gene lookup returns CDR1 LNHDA and CDR2 SQIVND (reference sequence). The CDR3 sequence is CASSGSGGLQYF. CDR3 DNA sequence: TGTGCCAGTAGTGGGTCGGGGGGACTTCAGTACTTC. Using reference TRBV19 and TRBJ2-4 for the parts outside the CDR3, the full variable domain is DGGITQSPKYLFRKEGQNVTLSCEQNLNHDAMYWYRQDPGQGLRLIYYSQIVNDFQKGDIAEGYSVSREKKESFPLTVTSAQKNPTAFYLCASSGSGGLQYFGAGTRLSVL.

The chain combines TRBV7-6 with TRBJ1-1; tentatively, D is TRBD1 (6 bases). The CDR3 is 17 amino acids. V was clipped by 2 bases and J by 0 bases, with 16 bases between them. From germline, CDR1 is SGHVS and CDR2 FNYEAQ. Here the CDR3 reads CASSLWEWTALNTEAFF. The CDR3 region has the DNA TGTGCCAGCAGCTTATGGGAATGGACAGCGTTGAACACTGAAGCTTTCTTT. Complete variable domain (other parts from reference TRBV7-6 and TRBJ1-1): GAGVSQSPRYKVTKRGQDVALRCDPISGHVSLYWYRQALGQGPEFLTYFNYEAQQDKSGLPNDRFSAERPEGSISTLTIQRTEQRDSAMYRCASSLWEWTALNTEAFFGQGTRLTVV.

V usage is TRBV4-1 and J usage is TRBJ1-5, with no clear D. Germline CDR1 reads MGHRA; CDR2 reads YSYEKL. V lost 4 bases and J lost 0, with 4 bases in between. This CDR3 is 13 amino acids long. The CDR3 is CASSLNSNQPQHF. DNA of the CDR3: TGCGCCAGCAGCCTAAATAGCAATCAGCCCCAGCATTTT.

V is TRBV6-1 and J is TRBJ1-3; a possible D gene is TRBD1 (6 bases). CDR1 MNHNS and CDR2 SASEGT come from the germline V gene. CDR3 size: 14 residues. V dropped 1 base and J dropped 4 bases, with 8 bases sitting between them. CDR3: CASSEGGQGNTIYF. CDR3 coding DNA: TGTGCCAGCAGTGAAGGGGGACAAGGAAACACCATATATTTT.

The chain uses TRBV6-1 and TRBJ1-3; D possibly corresponds to TRBD1 (5 bases). The CDR3 runs 19 residues. Germline V gene data show CDR1 as MNHNS and CDR2 as SASEGT. Trimming cost V 4 bases and J 0 bases, with 22 bases left between them. DNA for the CDR3: TGTGCCAGCAGTGGTTGGGGCCATTCAAACTTGCTCTCTGGAAACACCATATATTTT. This codes for CASSGWGHSNLLSGNTIYF.

This clone was found once. This rearrangement joins TRBV5-4 to TRBJ2-7; 8 bases are a match to TRBD1. The germline gives CDR1 SGHNT, CDR2 YYREEE (reference sequence). The length of the CDR3 is 15 residues. J gave up 7 bases and V 4 bases, and 13 bases lay outside the gene matches. The CDR3 sequence is CASSLTAQGAREQYF. CDR3 in DNA: TGTGCCAGCAGCCTGACGGCCCAGGGGGCACGGGAGCAGTACTTC.

In this sample, this clone turned up once. The V call is TRBV27, the J call TRBJ2-2, with 9 positions matching TRBD2. Germline V gene data show CDR1 as MNHEY and CDR2 as SMNVEV (reference sequence). The V gene end was trimmed by 4 bases and the J gene end by 2 bases; junction bases not matched to a gene: 14. The CDR3 covers 19 residues. The CDR3 region has the DNA TGTGCCAGCAGTTCCCTTGGAGCGGGGGGCTATCCTAACACCGGGGAGCTGTTTTTT. Its translation is CASSSLGAGGYPNTGELFF.

The DNA of the CDR3 is TGTGCCAGCACTATTCATCGTCGGGACATAATAGGAAACATTCAGTACTTC. This gives the protein CASTIHRRDIIGNIQYF. The chain links TRBV28 to TRBJ2-4; D possibly corresponds to TRBD1 (6 bases). The CDR3 extends over 17 amino acids. Trimming shortened V by 7 bases and J by 6 bases, and 25 bases separated the two germline ends. Germline CDR1 reads MDHEN; CDR2 reads SYDVKM.

The V and J genes are TRBV30 and TRBJ1-3; possible D gene TRBD1, 5 bases. Germline values: CDR1 GTSNPN, CDR2 SVGIG (reference sequence). The CDR3 has 11 amino acids. Trimming left V 6 bases short and J 7 bases short, with 10 bases between. The CDR3 DNA reads as TGTGCCTGTACCGGGGGGAACACCATATATTTT. This codes for CACTGGNTIYF.

CDR3 DNA sequence: TGCGCCAGCTCCCTGGGGGGGGCAGGAACGAACACTGAAGCTTTCTTT. The encoded protein is CASSLGGAGTNTEAFF. This chain connects TRBV10-2 to TRBJ1-1; maybe TRBD1 (6 bases). Germline CDR1 WSHSY, CDR2 SAAADI. This CDR3 spans 16 amino acids. V was pared by 8 bases and J by 1 base, with 20 bases between.

This clone was counted only a few times. The chain is built from TRBV6-4 and TRBJ1-2, with a weak D call TRBD1 (5 bases). This CDR3 is built from 14 residues. Trimming left V 2 bases short and J 8 bases short, with 15 bases between. Germline CDR1 MRHNA, CDR2 SNTAGT. The CDR3 nucleotides read TGTGCCAGCAGTGACGGCAGGGAATTTGCGGGCTACACCTTC. It is translated as CASSDGREFAGYTF.

This sequence joins TRBV27 and TRBJ2-5; 8 positions agree with TRBD1. V shed 1 base, J shed 5 bases, and the junction held 9 bases outside the gene matches. This CDR3 has 16 residues. The germline V gene encodes CDR1 MNHEY and CDR2 SMNVEV (reference sequence). As DNA, the CDR3 is TGTGCCAGCAGTTTATTTCCCCAGGGGGCGATGGAGACCCAGTACTTC. Translating gives CASSLFPQGAMETQYF.

This chain links TRBV6-5 with TRBJ1-1, with TRBD1 as a possible D gene (5 bases). This CDR3 is 15 amino acids long. Germline V CDR1 and CDR2: MNHEY, SVGAGI. V shed 2 bases and J shed 1 base, with 11 bases lying between them. CDR3 residues: CASSYTGGGNTEAFF. As DNA, the CDR3 is TGTGCCAGCAGTTACACCGGCGGGGGGAACACTGAAGCTTTCTTT.

This chain connects TRBV5-1 to TRBJ2-7; TRBD2 might be the D (7 bases). The V end was cut by 7 bases, the J end by 0 bases, with 11 bases between. The CDR3 loop spans 13 amino acids. The germline gives CDR1 SGHRS, CDR2 YFSETQ. The CDR3 loop reads CASSAGASYEQYF. DNA of the CDR3: TGCGCCAGCTCGGCGGGGGCCTCCTACGAGCAGTACTTC.

Worth noting for this clone: Germline and junction disagree at one end, which may indicate a read error. V gene TRBV7-9 combines with J gene TRBJ2-3, with TRBD2 matching over 13 bases. CDR3 length: 16 residues. Looked up from germline, CDR1 is SEHNR and CDR2 is FQNEAQ (reference sequence). CDR3 nucleotide sequence: TGTGCCAGCAGTTTAGGACTAGCGGGGGACACAGATACGCAGTATTTT. Its translation: CASSLGLAGDTDTQYF.

This sequence joins TRBV12-5 and TRBJ1-1, with 11 positions matching TRBD1. Trimming took 5 bases from V and 12 from J; bases not matched to a gene: 2. The CDR3 length is 11 residues. Germline V gene lookup returns CDR1 LGHNT and CDR2 FRNRAP. CDR3 nucleotide sequence: TGTGCTAGTGGTGGGACAGGGGGAACTTTCTTT. Translating gives CASGGTGGTFF.

The chain couples TRBV10-1 to TRBJ2-7, with 9 positions matching TRBD1. The J segment lost 5 bases and the V segment lost 3 bases, leaving 17 bases of the junction unmatched. Germline-derived CDR1 and CDR2 are WNHNN and SYGVQD (reference sequence). The CDR3 length is 18 residues. The CDR3 here is CASSEPPPPKQGANEQYF. The CDR3 region has the DNA TGCGCCAGCAGTGAACCTCCCCCCCCCAAACAGGGGGCCAACGAGCAGTACTTC.

V usage is TRBV5-4 and J usage is TRBJ1-5; the D gene is possibly TRBD1 (6 bases). V was trimmed by 0 bases and J by 1 base, leaving 11 bases between them. This CDR3 has 16 amino acids. Germline CDR1 and CDR2: SGHNT and YYREEE (reference sequence). CDR3 bases: TGTGCCAGCAGCTTGGACGCAGGGGCAAGCAATCAGCCCCAGCATTTT. Its protein is CASSLDAGASNQPQHF.